This TCR beta chain was identified in a study of T cells after somatic rescue of genetic block. V trimming: 1 base; J trimming: 4 bases; junction bases outside the gene matches: 4. Per the germline V gene, CDR1 is LGHNA and CDR2 is YNFKEQ. The CDR3 extends over 16 amino acids. The assay was immunoSEQ multiplex PCR, and TCRdb's table has in-frame clones only and misses some. The data show fewer than 150,000 clones, 75% to 95% seen once. This chain uses TRBV4-2 with TRBJ1-4; 9 positions match TRBD1. The sequenced sample consisted of peripheral blood mononuclear cells (PBMCs). The clonotype was recovered from a woman aged 18-30 years. The CDR3 DNA sequence: TGTGCCAGCAGCCAAGTATCGGGACAGGGTAATGAAAAACTGTTTTTT. The encoded protein is CASSQVSGQGNEKLFF.